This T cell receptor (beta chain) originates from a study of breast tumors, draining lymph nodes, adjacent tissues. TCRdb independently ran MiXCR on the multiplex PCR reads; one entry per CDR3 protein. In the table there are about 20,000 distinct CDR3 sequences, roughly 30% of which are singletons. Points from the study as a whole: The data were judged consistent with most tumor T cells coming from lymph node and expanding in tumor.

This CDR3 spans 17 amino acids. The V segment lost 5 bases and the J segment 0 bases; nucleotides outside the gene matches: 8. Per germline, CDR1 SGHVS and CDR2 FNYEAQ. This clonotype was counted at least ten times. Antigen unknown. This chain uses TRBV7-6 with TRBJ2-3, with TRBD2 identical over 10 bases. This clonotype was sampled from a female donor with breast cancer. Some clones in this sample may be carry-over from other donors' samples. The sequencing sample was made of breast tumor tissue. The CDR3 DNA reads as TGTGCCAGCAGCCGACTAGCGGGTCCCGCTAGCACAGATACGCAGTATTTT. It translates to CASSRLAGPASTDTQYF.